The clone carrying this TCR beta chain has only a few counts. Its antigen is still unknown. Profiled with immunoSEQ multiplex PCR; TCRdb holds only in-frame clones, not every one. The table lists some 6,200 clones, approximately 88% of them singletons, with 2.5% to 3% in the top ten. The sample comes from a study of immune evolution from preneoplasia to lung adenocarcinoma. Study-wide context: HLA loss of heterozygosity: around 6.5% AIS, less than 18% MIA, approximately 31% ADC, none AAH.

Study-wide results and limits: Top clone frequencies peaked in normal lung, apparently declining through invasive adenocarcinoma.

This CDR3 is 16 amino acids long. The ends were cut back, 0 bases at V and 3 bases at J, with 12 bases in the middle. Germline V gene data show CDR1 as SGDLS and CDR2 as YYNGEE. The chain couples TRBV9 to TRBJ2-2; perhaps TRBD2 as D (6 bases). The sequencing sample was made of FFPE lung adenocarcinoma in situ tissue. The source of this sequence is a donor of 70 years or more with lung adenocarcinoma. The CDR3 coding sequence is TGTGCCAGCAGCGTAGGGTTAGCGGCCTACACCGGGGAGCTGTTTTTT. Translating it yields CASSVGLAAYTGELFF.